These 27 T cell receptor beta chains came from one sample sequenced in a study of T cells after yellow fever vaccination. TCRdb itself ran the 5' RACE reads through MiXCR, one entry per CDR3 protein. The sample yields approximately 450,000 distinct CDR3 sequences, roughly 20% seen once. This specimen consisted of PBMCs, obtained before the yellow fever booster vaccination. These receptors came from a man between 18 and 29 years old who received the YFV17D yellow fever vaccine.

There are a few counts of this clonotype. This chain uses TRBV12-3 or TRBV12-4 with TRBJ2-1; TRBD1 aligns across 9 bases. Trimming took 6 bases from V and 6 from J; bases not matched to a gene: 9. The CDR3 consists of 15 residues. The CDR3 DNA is TGTGCCAGCAGAGAAACAGGGGGCATCGCCAATGAGCAGTTCTTC. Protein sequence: CASRETGGIANEQFF.

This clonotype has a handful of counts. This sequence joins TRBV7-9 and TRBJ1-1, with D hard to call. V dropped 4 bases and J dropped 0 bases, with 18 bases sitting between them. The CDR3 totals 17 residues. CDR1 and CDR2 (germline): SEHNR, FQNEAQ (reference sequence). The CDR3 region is CASSSLLSNGMNTEAFF. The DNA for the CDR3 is TGTGCCAGCAGCTCATTACTATCTAACGGAATGAACACTGAAGCTTTCTTT.

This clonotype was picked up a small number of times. In DNA, the CDR3 is TGCAGTGCCGGGGCTGTCGGCACAGATACGCAGTATTTT. Its protein is CSAGAVGTDTQYF. The J gene is TRBJ2-3, the V gene TRBV20-1, with D perhaps matching TRBD1 or TRBD2 (5 bases each). The germline gives CDR1 DFQATT, CDR2 SNEGSKA (reference sequence). CDR3 length equals 13 residues. Trimming took 6 bases from V and 1 from J, leaving 11 bases between them.

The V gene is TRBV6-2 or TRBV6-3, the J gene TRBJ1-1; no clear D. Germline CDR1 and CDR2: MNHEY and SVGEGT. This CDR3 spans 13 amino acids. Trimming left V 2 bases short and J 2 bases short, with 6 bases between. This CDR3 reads CASSYNSNTEAFF. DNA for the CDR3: TGTGCCAGCAGTTACAACAGCAACACTGAAGCTTTCTTT.

In nucleotides, the CDR3 is TGTGCCAGCAGCCAAGATGGAGTGGTTCAGCCCCAGCATTTT. Translated: CASSQDGVVQPQHF. The chain links TRBV3-1 to TRBJ1-5; D is ambiguous. Trimming took off 0 bases at V and 6 bases at J, with 9 bases between the two ends. From germline, CDR1 is LGHDT and CDR2 YNNKEL (reference sequence). The CDR3 covers 14 residues.

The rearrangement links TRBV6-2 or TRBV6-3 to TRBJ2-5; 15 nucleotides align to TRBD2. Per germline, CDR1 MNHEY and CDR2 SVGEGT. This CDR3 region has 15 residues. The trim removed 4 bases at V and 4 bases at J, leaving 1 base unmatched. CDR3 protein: CASSWTSGGAETQYF. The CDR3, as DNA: TGTGCCAGCAGTTGGACTAGCGGGGGGGCAGAGACCCAGTACTTC.

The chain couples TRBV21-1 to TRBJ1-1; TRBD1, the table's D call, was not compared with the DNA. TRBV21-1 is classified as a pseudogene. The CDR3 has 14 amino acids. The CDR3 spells CASSKGRGGYEAFF. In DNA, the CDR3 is TGTGCCAGCAGCAAAGGAAGGGGGGGATATGAAGCTTTCTTT.

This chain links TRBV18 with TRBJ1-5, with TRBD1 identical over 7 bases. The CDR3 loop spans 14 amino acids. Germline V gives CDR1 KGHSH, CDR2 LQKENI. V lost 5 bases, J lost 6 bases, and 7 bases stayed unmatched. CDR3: CASSLPDRPQPQHF. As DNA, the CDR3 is TGTGCCAGCTCATTACCGGACAGGCCTCAGCCCCAGCATTTT.

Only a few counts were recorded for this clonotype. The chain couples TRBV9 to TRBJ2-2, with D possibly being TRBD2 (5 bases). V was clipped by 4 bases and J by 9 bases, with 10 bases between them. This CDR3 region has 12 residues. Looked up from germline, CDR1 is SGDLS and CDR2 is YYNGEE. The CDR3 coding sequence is TGTGCCAGCAGCAGGGAGAGTTGGGAGCTGTTTTTT. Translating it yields CASSRESWELFF.

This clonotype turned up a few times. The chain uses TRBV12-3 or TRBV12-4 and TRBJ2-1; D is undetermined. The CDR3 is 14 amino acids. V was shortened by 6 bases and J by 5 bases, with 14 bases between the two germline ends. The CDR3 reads CASSLRGSHNEQFF. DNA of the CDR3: TGTGCCAGCAGCCTCCGCGGCAGTCACAATGAGCAGTTCTTC.

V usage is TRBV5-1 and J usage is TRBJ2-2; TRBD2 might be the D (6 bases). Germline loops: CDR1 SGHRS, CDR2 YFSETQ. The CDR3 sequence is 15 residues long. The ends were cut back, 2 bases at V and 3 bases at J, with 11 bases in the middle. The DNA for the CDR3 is TGCGCCAGCAGCTTCGGCGGGGTGGACACCGGGGAGCTGTTTTTT. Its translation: CASSFGGVDTGELFF.

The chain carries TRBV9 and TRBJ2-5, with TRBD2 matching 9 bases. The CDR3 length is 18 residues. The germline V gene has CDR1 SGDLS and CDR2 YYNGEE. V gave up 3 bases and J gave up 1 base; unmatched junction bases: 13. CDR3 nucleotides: TGTGCCAGCAGCGAAATCCTCCAAAGAGCGGGGGGCCAAGAGACCCAGTACTTC. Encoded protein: CASSEILQRAGGQETQYF. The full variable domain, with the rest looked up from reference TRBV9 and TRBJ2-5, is DSGVTQTPKHLITATGQRVTLRCSPRSGDLSVYWYQQSLDQGLQFLIQYYNGEERAKGNILERFSAQQFPDLHSELNLSSLELGDSALYFCASSEILQRAGGQETQYFGPGTRLLVL.

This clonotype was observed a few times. This CDR3 reads CASRRQPNPGQPQHF. The CDR3 DNA reads TGTGCCAGCAGGAGACAGCCCAACCCCGGTCAGCCCCAGCATTTT. The rearrangement uses TRBV2 and TRBJ1-5; D is perhaps TRBD1 (5 bases). Germline values: CDR1 SNHLY, CDR2 FYNNEI. Trimming took 6 bases from V and 6 from J, leaving 18 bases between them. CDR3 length: 15 amino acids.

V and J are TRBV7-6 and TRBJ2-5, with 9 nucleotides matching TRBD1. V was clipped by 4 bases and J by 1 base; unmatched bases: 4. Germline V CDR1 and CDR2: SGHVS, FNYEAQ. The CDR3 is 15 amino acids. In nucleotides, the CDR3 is TGTGCCAGCAGCTGGCCGGGACAGGGCCAAGAGACCCAGTACTTC. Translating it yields CASSWPGQGQETQYF. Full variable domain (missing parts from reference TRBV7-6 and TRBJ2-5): GAGVSQSPRYKVTKRGQDVALRCDPISGHVSLYWYRQALGQGPEFLTYFNYEAQQDKSGLPNDRFSAERPEGSISTLTIQRTEQRDSAMYRCASSWPGQGQETQYFGPGTRLLVL.

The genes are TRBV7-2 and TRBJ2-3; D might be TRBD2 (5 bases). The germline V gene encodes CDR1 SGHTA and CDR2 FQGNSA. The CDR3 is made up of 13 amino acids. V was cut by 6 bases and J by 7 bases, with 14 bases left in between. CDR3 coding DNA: TGTGCCAGCAGGCCACCCGGAGGAAATACGCAGTATTTT. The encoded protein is CASRPPGGNTQYF.

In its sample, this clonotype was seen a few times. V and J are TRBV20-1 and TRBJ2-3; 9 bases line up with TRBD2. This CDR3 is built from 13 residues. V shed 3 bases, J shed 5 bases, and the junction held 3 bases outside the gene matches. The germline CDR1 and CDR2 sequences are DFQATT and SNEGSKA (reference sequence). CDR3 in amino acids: CSARTSGGDTQYF. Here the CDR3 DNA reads TGCAGTGCTAGGACTAGCGGAGGAGATACGCAGTATTTT.

The CDR3 DNA follows: TGTGCCAGCAGCGACGATCCGGCTAGCGGGGTGGAGACCCAGTACTTC. Encoded protein: CASSDDPASGVETQYF. The chain recombines TRBV7-2 with TRBJ2-5, with 9 bases identical to TRBD2. The length of the CDR3 is 16 residues. J gave up 5 bases and V 5 bases, and 12 bases lay outside the gene matches. Germline CDR1 and CDR2: SGHTA and FQGNSA.

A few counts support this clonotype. In DNA form, the CDR3 reads TGCGCCAGCAGGAGTTCCGGGACAGGGCCCTACGAGCAGTACTTC. Amino acid sequence: CASRSSGTGPYEQYF. V gene TRBV5-1 combines with J gene TRBJ2-7; 9 bases are shared with TRBD1. Germline V gene sequence: CDR1 SGHRS, CDR2 YFSETQ. The V and J ends lost 5 bases and 2 bases, in that order; junction bases with no gene match: 8. This CDR3 contains 15 residues.

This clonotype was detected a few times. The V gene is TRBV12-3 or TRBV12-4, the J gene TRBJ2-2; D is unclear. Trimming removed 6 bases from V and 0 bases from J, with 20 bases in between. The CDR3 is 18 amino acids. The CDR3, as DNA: TGTGCCAGCAGCCCAAGATCGCAGGCGTTCGCGAACACCGGGGAGCTGTTTTTT. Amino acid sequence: CASSPRSQAFANTGELFF.

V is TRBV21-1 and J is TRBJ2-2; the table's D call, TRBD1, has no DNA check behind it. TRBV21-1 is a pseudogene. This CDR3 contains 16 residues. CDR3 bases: TGTGCCAGCAGCAAAGTCCGGGATCTCGCAGCCGGGGAGCTGTTTTTT. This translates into CASSKVRDLAAGELFF.

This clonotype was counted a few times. The CDR3: CASSQVGIGGAGHEQFF. CDR3 sequence (DNA): TGCGCCAGCAGCCAAGTTGGAATAGGGGGCGCAGGCCATGAGCAGTTCTTC. The V and J genes are TRBV4-3 and TRBJ2-1; TRBD1 matches 7 bases. Germline CDR1 LGHNA, CDR2 YSLEER. V dropped 1 base and J dropped 8; count of bases not matched to a gene: 14. The CDR3 sequence is 17 residues long.

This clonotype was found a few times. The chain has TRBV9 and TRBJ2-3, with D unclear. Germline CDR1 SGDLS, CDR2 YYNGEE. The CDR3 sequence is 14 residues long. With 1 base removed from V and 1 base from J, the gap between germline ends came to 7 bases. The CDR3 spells CASSVISGTDTQYF. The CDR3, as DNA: TGTGCCAGCAGCGTAATATCCGGCACAGATACGCAGTATTTT.

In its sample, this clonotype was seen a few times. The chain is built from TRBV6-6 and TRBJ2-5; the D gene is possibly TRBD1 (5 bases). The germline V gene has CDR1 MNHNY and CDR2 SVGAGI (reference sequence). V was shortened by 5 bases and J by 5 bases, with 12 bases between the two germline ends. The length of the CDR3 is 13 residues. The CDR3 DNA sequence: TGTGCCAGCAGTGGGGCCCGACCGGAGACCCAGTACTTC. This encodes CASSGARPETQYF.

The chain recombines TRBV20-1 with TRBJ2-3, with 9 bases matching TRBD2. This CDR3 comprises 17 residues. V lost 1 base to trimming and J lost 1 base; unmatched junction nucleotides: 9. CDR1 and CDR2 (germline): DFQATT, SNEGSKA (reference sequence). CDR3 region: CSARVLQRGAGTDTQYF. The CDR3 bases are TGCAGTGCTAGAGTCCTCCAGCGGGGGGCCGGCACAGATACGCAGTATTTT.

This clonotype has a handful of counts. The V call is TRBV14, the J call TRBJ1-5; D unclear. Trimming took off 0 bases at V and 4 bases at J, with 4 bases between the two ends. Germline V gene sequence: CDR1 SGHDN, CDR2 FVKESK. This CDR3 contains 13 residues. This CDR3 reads CASSQELNQPQHF. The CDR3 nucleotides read TGTGCCAGCAGCCAAGAGCTAAATCAGCCCCAGCATTTT. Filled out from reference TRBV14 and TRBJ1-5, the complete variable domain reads EAGVTQFPSHSVIEKGQTVTLRCDPISGHDNLYWYRRVMGKEIKFLLHFVKESKQDESGMPNNRFLAERTGGTYSTLKVQPAELEDSGVYFCASSQELNQPQHFGDGTRLSIL.

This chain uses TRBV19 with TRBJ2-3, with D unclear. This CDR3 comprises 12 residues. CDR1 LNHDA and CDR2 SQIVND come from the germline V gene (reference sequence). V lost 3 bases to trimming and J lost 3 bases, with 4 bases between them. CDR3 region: CASSIPTDTQYF. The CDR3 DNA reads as TGTGCCAGTAGTATCCCGACAGATACGCAGTATTTT.

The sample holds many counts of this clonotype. In DNA form, the CDR3 reads TGTGCCAGCAAAGCCGTGGGTGGAGATACGCAGTATTTT. Translation: CASKAVGGDTQYF. The J gene is TRBJ2-3, the V gene TRBV2; D ambiguous. The germline CDR1 and CDR2 sequences are SNHLY and FYNNEI. Trimming removed 7 bases at V and 5 bases at J, with 13 bases between. The CDR3 extends over 13 amino acids.